This is a list of T cell receptor beta chains from one sample in a study of graft-versus-host responses after intestinal transplantation. Here immunoSEQ multiplex PCR was the method, and the copy in TCRdb shows in-frame clones only, minus some. The data show thousands of clones, 74% seen once. Sequenced here: ileum tissue, sampled around 530 days after intestinal transplant. All receptors derive from a human patient who received an intestinal transplant, so some T cells may come from the graft donor. Each CDR3 is given with its conserved first and last residue. Fields, in order: clone size, V gene, D gene, J gene, CDR3 DNA, CDR3 protein. A D gene is named only where the DNA matches it firmly. Clone size, where shown, is once, few, many, or a class for clones that have expanded.

>-|TRBV7-8|TRBD1|TRBJ1-6
TGTGCCAGCAGCCCCGGGACAGGCCTAAATTCACCCCTCCACTTT
CASSPGTGLNSPLHF
>-|TRBV18|TRBD1|TRBJ2-1
TGTGCCAGCTCACCACCGGGGACAGCCGACAATGAGCAGTTCTTC
CASSPPGTADNEQFF
>few|TRBV4-1|TRBD2|TRBJ2-7
TGCGCCAGCAGCCCAGGACTAGTATACGAGCAGTACTTC
CASSPGLVYEQYF
>-|TRBV6-4|TRBD2|TRBJ2-1
TGTGCCAGCAGTGACTTGGCGGGGGGCTACAATGAGCAGTTCTTC
CASSDLAGGYNEQFF
>-|TRBV5-1|-|TRBJ2-3
TGCGCCTGTCACACTTCCCCCACAGATACGCAGTATTTT
CACHTSPTDTQYF
>-|TRBV5-6|-|TRBJ2-7
TGTGCCAGCAGCCTGCCCGACTGGAGCAACTACGAGCAGTACTTC
CASSLPDWSNYEQYF
>-|TRBV7-9|-|TRBJ1-2
TGTGCCAGCATCCCCGGGGCGGGGAACTATGGCTACACCTTC
CASIPGAGNYGYTF
>-|TRBV18|-|TRBJ2-5
TGTGCCAGCTCACCACGGGCGCGGGACAATGTAGAGACCCAGTACTTC
CASSPRARDNVETQYF
>-|TRBV12-5|-|TRBJ1-1
TGTGCTAGTGGCCCGGGATCTATGAACACTGAAGCTTTCTTT
CASGPGSMNTEAFF
>-|TRBV28|-|TRBJ2-7
TGTGCCAGCAGTTCCAAATGGGGCGAGCAGTACTTC
CASSSKWGEQYF
>-|TRBV7-2|TRBD1|TRBJ2-3
TGTGCCAGCAGCCCAGGGGGAAATACTAGATCGGATACGCAGTATTTT
CASSPGGNTRSDTQYF
>-|TRBV7-6|TRBD1|TRBJ2-7
TGTGCCAGCAGCTTAGGACAGGGGGCCTACGAGCAGTACTTC
CASSLGQGAYEQYF
>-|TRBV9|TRBD2|TRBJ2-7
TGTGCCAGCAGCGTAGCCCCTAGCGGTACCTACGAGCAGTACTTC
CASSVAPSGTYEQYF
>medium-sized|TRBV28|-|TRBJ2-7
TGTGCCAGCAGCCCCGGACAGTCCTACGAGCAGTACTTC
CASSPGQSYEQYF
>-|TRBV6-6|-|TRBJ2-7
TGTGCCAGCAGTATAACGACGGGGACCTACGAGCAGTACTTC
CASSITTGTYEQYF
>-|TRBV5-6|-|TRBJ2-2
TGTGCCAGCAGCTTGGGGTGGACCGGGGAGCTGTTTTTT
CASSLGWTGELFF
>-|TRBV6-5|-|TRBJ2-2
TGTGCCACAGAGGGCGGTTACACCGGGGAGCTGTTTTTT
CATEGGYTGELFF
>-|TRBV6-5|-|TRBJ2-2
TGTGCCAGCAGTTACAGGGCAGGGGGGTACACCGGGGAGCTGTTTTTT
CASSYRAGGYTGELFF
>-|TRBV4-2|TRBD2|TRBJ2-1
TGTGCCAGCAGGCCCCGGGACGGGAGGGGGAATGAGCAGTTCTTC
CASRPRDGRGNEQFF
>-|TRBV7-9|TRBD1|TRBJ1-4
TGTGCCAGCACCCCGACAGGGCAAAGTGAAAAACTGTTTTTT
CASTPTGQSEKLFF
>-|TRBV5-4|TRBD1|TRBJ1-4
TGTGCCAGCAGCACCTCGACAGGGCTTAATGAAAAACTGTTTTTT
CASSTSTGLNEKLFF
>-|TRBV11-3|-|TRBJ2-2
TGTGCCAGCAGCTTATCGAGCGGGGAGCTGTTTTTT
CASSLSSGELFF
>-|TRBV11-2|-|TRBJ2-1
TGTGCCAGCAGCTTGAGGAGGCCGGGGGGCTCTGGCTCCTACAATGAGCAGTTCTTC
CASSLRRPGGSGSYNEQFF
>few|TRBV5-1|TRBD2|TRBJ2-5
TGCGCCAGCAGCTTGGGACTAGCGGGAGGCGAGACCCAGTACTTC
CASSLGLAGGETQYF
>-|TRBV10-3|TRBD2|TRBJ2-4
TGTGCCATCAGTGGCGCGGGGGATAAAAACATTCAGTACTTC
CAISGAGDKNIQYF
>-|TRBV19|-|TRBJ1-3
TGTGCCAGTAGTACCCATGGGTCTGGAAACACCATATATTTT
CASSTHGSGNTIYF
>-|TRBV15|TRBD2|TRBJ2-5
TGTGCCACCAGCAGAGATACTAGCGTACAAGAGACCCAGTACTTC
CATSRDTSVQETQYF
>-|TRBV19|-|TRBJ1-1
TGTGCCAGTAGTATGGGGTTCACTGAAGCTTTCTTT
CASSMGFTEAFF
>-|TRBV30|TRBD1|TRBJ1-1
TGTGCCTGGGGCCGGGACAGGGTTGAAGCTTTCTTT
CAWGRDRVEAFF
>-|TRBV10-3|TRBD1|TRBJ1-5
TGTGCCTCAGCAGACAGGGGAAAGGACCAGCCCCAGCATTTT
CASADRGKDQPQHF
>-|TRBV9|-|TRBJ1-2
TGTGCCAGCAGCTCAGACAGCCATGGCTACACCTTC
CASSSDSHGYTF
>-|TRBV28|-|TRBJ2-7
TGTGCCTCTGCACGAGACGCTACTCCCGAGCAGTACTTC
CASARDATPEQYF
>-|TRBV30|-|TRBJ1-2
TGTGCCTGGAGTAAGAAAGGAGGGGGCTATGGCTACACCTTC
CAWSKKGGGYGYTF
>few|TRBV29-1|-|TRBJ2-7
TGCAGCGTTGAGACGGGCTACGAGCAGTACTTC
CSVETGYEQYF
>once|TRBV19|TRBD1|TRBJ1-4
TGTGCCACCTCGCAGGGGGCTAATGAAAAACTGTTTTTT
CATSQGANEKLFF
>-|TRBV10-2|TRBD2|TRBJ2-3
TGCGCCAGCAGTGAGCTAGCGGGAGTCTCAGATACGCAGTATTTT
CASSELAGVSDTQYF
>-|TRBV4-1|TRBD1|TRBJ1-4
TGCGCCAGCAGCCAAGGACAGGGGCCAACTAATGAAAAACTGTTTTTT
CASSQGQGPTNEKLFF
>-|TRBV27|-|TRBJ1-5
TGTGCCAGCAGTGCGGGACGGGGACTCAATCAGCCCCAGCATTTT
CASSAGRGLNQPQHF
>-|TRBV28|-|TRBJ2-5
TGTGCCAGCAACCGAGGGGGTGAAGAGACCCAGTACTTC
CASNRGGEETQYF
>few|TRBV19|TRBD2|TRBJ2-1
TGTGCCAGTAGTACGAGCGGGAACACCTACAATGAGCAGTTCTTC
CASSTSGNTYNEQFF
>-|TRBV7-6|-|TRBJ2-5
TGTGCCAGCACGGCGTCCCGTCAAGAGACCCAGTACTTC
CASTASRQETQYF
>-|TRBV27|TRBD2|TRBJ2-2
TGTGCCAGCAGTCCTACGGGGCTAGCGGGACTCAGCGGAAGCACCGGGGAGCTGTTTTTT
CASSPTGLAGLSGSTGELFF
>-|TRBV25-1|-|TRBJ2-1
TGTGCCAGCAGTGACACAATAAGAGAAAATGAGCAGTTCTTC
CASSDTIRENEQFF
>once|TRBV7-9|-|TRBJ1-1
TGTGCCAGCAGCTCCCTCGGCGGGAACACTGAAGCTTTCTTT
CASSSLGGNTEAFF
>-|TRBV29-1|TRBD2|TRBJ2-5
TGCAGCGTTGCGGGACTAGCGGGAGTCGGGTTGGAGACCCAGTACTTC
CSVAGLAGVGLETQYF
>few|TRBV7-9|-|TRBJ2-7
TGTGCCAGCAGCCCGCCCGGGACCACCTACGAGCAGTACTTC
CASSPPGTTYEQYF
>-|TRBV5-1|-|TRBJ2-3
TGCGCCAGCAGCTTGGGAGGGGGAGGCACAGATACGCAGTATTTT
CASSLGGGGTDTQYF
>few|TRBV5-4|-|TRBJ2-1
TGTGCCAGCAGCTTGGTCTTAGCGTATGAGCAGTTCTTC
CASSLVLAYEQFF
>few|TRBV9|-|TRBJ2-2
TGTGCCAGCAGCGCAGGGCCCAACGCGAACACCGGGGAGCTGTTTTTT
CASSAGPNANTGELFF
>few|TRBV6-1|-|TRBJ2-3
TGTGCCAGCAGTGAAGATATCAGAGATACGCAGTATTTT
CASSEDIRDTQYF
>-|TRBV4-2|TRBD2|TRBJ2-5
TGTGCCAGCAGCCCCCCTGGGGTAGCGGGAAAAGAGACCCAGTACTTC
CASSPPGVAGKETQYF
>once|TRBV6-1|TRBD1|TRBJ2-7
TGTGCCAGCAGTGAACCGGGACAGGGGGCCTACGAGCAGTACTTC
CASSEPGQGAYEQYF
>-|TRBV6-4|-|TRBJ1-5
TGTGCCAGCAGTGAAGTGGGTAGCAATCAGCCCCAGCATTTT
CASSEVGSNQPQHF
>-|TRBV5-6|-|TRBJ1-1
TGTGCCAGCAGCTTGGACAGGAACACTGAAGCTTTCTTT
CASSLDRNTEAFF
>few|TRBV6-4|-|TRBJ2-3
TGTGCCAGCAGTGAGTCTAGCACAGATACGCAGTATTTT
CASSESSTDTQYF
>-|TRBV28|TRBD2|TRBJ2-1
TGTGCCAGCAGTTTTGTTGCGGGAGGGCCTGGCTACAATGAGCAGTTCTTC
CASSFVAGGPGYNEQFF
>once|TRBV7-9|-|TRBJ2-2
TGTGCCAGCAGCTTCGACGGGACAACGAACACCGGGGAGCTGTTTTTT
CASSFDGTTNTGELFF
>-|TRBV6-5|-|TRBJ2-3
TGTGCCAGCAGTTATAGTGGGTGGCCAGATACGCAGTATTTT
CASSYSGWPDTQYF
>-|TRBV21-1|-|TRBJ2-3
TGTGCCAGCAGCAAAGCGCCCCCTTGGGAGCGGGAGAGGGATACGCAGTATTTT
CASSKAPPWERERDTQYF
>-|TRBV5-1|-|TRBJ2-1
TGCGCCAGCAGCTTCGGACGGGACAATGAGCAGTTCTTC
CASSFGRDNEQFF